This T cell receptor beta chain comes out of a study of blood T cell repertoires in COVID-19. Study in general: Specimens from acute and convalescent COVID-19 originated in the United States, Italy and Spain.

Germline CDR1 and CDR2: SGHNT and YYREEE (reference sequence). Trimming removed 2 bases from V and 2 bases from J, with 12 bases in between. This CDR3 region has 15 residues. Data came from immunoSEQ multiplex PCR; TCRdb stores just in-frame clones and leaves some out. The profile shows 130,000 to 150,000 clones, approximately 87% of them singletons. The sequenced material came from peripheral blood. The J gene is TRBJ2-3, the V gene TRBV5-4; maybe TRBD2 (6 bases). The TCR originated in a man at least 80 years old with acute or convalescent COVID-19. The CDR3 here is CASSLRESHTDTQYF. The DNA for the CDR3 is TGTGCCAGCAGCTTACGGGAGTCTCACACAGATACGCAGTATTTT. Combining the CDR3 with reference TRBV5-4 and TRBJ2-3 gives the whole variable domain ETGVTQSPTHLIKTRGQQVTLRCSSQSGHNTVSWYQQALGQGPQFIFQYYREEENGRGNFPPRFSGLQFPNYSSELNVNALELDDSALYLCASSLRESHTDTQYFGPGTRLTVL.